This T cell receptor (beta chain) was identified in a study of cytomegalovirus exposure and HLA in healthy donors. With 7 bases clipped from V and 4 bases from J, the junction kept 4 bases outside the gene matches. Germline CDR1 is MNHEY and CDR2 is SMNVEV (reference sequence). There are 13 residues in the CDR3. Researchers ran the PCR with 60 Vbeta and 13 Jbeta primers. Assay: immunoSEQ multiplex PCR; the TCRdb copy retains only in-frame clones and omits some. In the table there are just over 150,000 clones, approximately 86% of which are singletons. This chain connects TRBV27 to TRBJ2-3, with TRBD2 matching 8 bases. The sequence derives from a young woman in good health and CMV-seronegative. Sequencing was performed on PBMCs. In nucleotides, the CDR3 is TGTGCCAGCAAAATCGGGGGGGCAGATACGCAGTATTTT. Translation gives CASKIGGADTQYF.